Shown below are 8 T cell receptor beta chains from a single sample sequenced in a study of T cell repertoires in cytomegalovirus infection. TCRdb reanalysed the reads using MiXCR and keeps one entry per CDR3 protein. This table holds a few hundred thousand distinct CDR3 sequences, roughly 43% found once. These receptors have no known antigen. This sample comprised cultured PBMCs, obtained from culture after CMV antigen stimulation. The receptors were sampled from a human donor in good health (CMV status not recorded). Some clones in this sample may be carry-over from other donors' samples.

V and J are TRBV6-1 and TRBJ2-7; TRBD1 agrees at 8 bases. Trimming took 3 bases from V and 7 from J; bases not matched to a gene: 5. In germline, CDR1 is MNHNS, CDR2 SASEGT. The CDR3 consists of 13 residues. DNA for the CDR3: TGTGCCAGCAGTGAGCACAGGGGGTTGGAGCAGTACTTC. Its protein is CASSEHRGLEQYF.

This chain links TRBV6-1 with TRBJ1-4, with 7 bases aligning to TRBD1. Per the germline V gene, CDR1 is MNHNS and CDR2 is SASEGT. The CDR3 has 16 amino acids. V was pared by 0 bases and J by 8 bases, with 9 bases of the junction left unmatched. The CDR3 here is CASSEAPGGGLEKLFF. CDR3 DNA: TGTGCCAGCAGTGAAGCTCCAGGGGGAGGGTTGGAAAAACTGTTTTTT.

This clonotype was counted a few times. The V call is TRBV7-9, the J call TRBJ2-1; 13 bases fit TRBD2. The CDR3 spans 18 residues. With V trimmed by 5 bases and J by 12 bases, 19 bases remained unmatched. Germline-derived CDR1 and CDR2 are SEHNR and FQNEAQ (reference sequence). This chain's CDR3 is CASSPNRVTLAGGKTQFF. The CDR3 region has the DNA TGTGCCAGCAGCCCCAATAGAGTAACACTAGCGGGGGGGAAGACGCAGTTCTTC. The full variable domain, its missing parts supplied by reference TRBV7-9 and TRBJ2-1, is DTGVSQNPRHKITKRGQNVTFRCDPISEHNRLYWYRQTLGQGPEFLTYFQNEAQLEKSRLLSDRFSAERPKGSFSTLEIQRTEQGDSAMYLCASSPNRVTLAGGKTQFFGPGTRLTVL.

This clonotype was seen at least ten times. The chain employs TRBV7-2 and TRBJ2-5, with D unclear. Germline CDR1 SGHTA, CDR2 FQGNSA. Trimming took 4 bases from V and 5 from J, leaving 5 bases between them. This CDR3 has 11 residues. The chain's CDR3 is CASSSRETQYF. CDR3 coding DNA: TGTGCCAGCAGCTCCAGGGAGACCCAGTACTTC.

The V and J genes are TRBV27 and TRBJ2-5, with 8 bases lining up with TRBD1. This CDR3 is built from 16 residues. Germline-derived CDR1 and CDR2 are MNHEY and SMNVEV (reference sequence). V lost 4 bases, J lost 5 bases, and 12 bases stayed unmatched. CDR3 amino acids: CASSSGRTGSKETQYF. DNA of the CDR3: TGTGCCAGCAGTTCGGGAAGGACAGGGTCTAAGGAGACCCAGTACTTC.

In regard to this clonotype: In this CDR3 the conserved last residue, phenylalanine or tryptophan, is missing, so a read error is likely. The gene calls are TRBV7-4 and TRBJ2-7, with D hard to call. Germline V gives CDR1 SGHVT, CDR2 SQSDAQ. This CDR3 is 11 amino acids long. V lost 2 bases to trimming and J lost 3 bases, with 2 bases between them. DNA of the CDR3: TGTGCCAGCAGCTTAAGCTACGAGCAGTACCTC. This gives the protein CASSLSYEQYL.

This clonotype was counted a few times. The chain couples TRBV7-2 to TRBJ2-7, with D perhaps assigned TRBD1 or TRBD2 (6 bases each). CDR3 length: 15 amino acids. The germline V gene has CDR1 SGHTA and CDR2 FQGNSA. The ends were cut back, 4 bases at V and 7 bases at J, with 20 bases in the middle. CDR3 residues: CASSSSGGAYGEQYF. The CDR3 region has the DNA TGTGCCAGCAGCTCCTCCGGGGGCGCATATGGAGAGCAGTACTTC.

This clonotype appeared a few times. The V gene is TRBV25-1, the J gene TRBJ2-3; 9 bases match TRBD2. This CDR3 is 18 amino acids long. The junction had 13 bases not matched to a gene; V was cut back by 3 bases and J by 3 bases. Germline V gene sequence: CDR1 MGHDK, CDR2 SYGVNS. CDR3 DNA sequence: TGTGCCAGCAGTGAGTCGGGTCTAGCGGGGAAGGAAACAGATACGCAGTATTTT. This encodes CASSESGLAGKETDTQYF. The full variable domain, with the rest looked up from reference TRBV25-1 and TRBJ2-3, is EADIYQTPRYLVIGTGKKITLECSQTMGHDKMYWYQQDPGMELHLIHYSYGVNSTEKGDLSSESTVSRIRTEHFPLTLESARPSHTSQYLCASSESGLAGKETDTQYFGPGTRLTVL.